What follows are 29 T cell receptor beta chains derived from one specimen sequenced in a study of CD8 T cells in ankylosing spondylitis. TCRdb passed the 5' RACE reads through MiXCR, listing each CDR3 protein once. The sample gives just over 350,000 distinct CDR3 sequences, 20% of which show up once; less than 15% is in the top ten. The specimen sequenced was blood, either unsorted or a sorted T cell fraction (not recorded which). These receptors all stem from a male donor with ankylosing spondylitis or in good health (not recorded which).

The CDR3 protein is CSVEVRDRGYEQYF. The CDR3 bases are TGCAGCGTTGAAGTTCGGGACAGGGGCTACGAGCAGTACTTC. J is TRBJ2-7 and V is TRBV29-1; 10 bases align to TRBD1. Germline values: CDR1 SQVTM, CDR2 ANQGSEA. V gave up 1 base and J gave up 3 bases; unmatched junction bases: 3. The CDR3 contains 14 residues.

J is TRBJ2-7 and V is TRBV7-9; TRBD1 agrees at 8 bases. The CDR3 has 15 residues. Germline V gene sequence: CDR1 SEHNR, CDR2 FQNEAQ (reference sequence). The V and J ends lost 4 bases and 5 bases, in that order; junction bases with no gene match: 10. DNA for the CDR3: TGTGCCAGCAGCTCGACTTGGACAGGGTCCCACGAGCAGTACTTC. It specifies CASSSTWTGSHEQYF. Full variable domain (remainder filled in from reference TRBV7-9 and TRBJ2-7): DTGVSQNPRHKITKRGQNVTFRCDPISEHNRLYWYRQTLGQGPEFLTYFQNEAQLEKSRLLSDRFSAERPKGSFSTLEIQRTEQGDSAMYLCASSSTWTGSHEQYFGPGTRLTVT.

This chain joins TRBV2 and TRBJ2-7, with 12 bases fitting TRBD2. CDR3 length: 15 amino acids. Germline CDR1 SNHLY, CDR2 FYNNEI. V shed 5 bases, J shed 5 bases, and the junction held 7 bases outside the gene matches. In nucleotides, the CDR3 is TGTGCCAGCAGTCGGGGTACTAGCGGGGGGAACGAGCAGTACTTC. This translates into CASSRGTSGGNEQYF.

J is TRBJ2-7 and V is TRBV11-2, with D possibly called TRBD1 or TRBD2 (5 bases each). This CDR3 is 14 amino acids long. V shed 4 bases and J shed 3 bases, with 13 bases lying between them. Germline CDR1 is SGHAT and CDR2 is FQNNGV. The CDR3 nucleotides are TGTGCCAGCAGCTCCCCGGGACCCCTCTACGAGCAGTACTTC. Translation: CASSSPGPLYEQYF.

V usage is TRBV12-3 or TRBV12-4 and J usage is TRBJ2-3; 7 nucleotides align to TRBD2. Unmatched junction bases numbered 12, after V lost 5 bases and J lost 4 bases. The CDR3 contains 16 residues. In nucleotides, the CDR3 is TGTGCCAGCAGTCTATACGGACTAGTATCGGCAGATACGCAGTATTTT. This gives the protein CASSLYGLVSADTQYF.

This clonotype has only a few counts. One end of the junction does not line up with germline, which may come from a read error. The chain uses TRBV7-7 and TRBJ2-5; no clear D. Per the germline V gene, CDR1 is SSHAT and CDR2 is FNYEAQ (reference sequence). This CDR3 contains 14 residues. The CDR3 sequence is CASSRWGYQETQYF. In DNA, the CDR3 is TGTGCTAGCAGCCGGTGGGGATACCAAGAGACCCAGTACTTC.

This clonotype has more than one count but fewer than ten. The V call is TRBV6-1, the J call TRBJ2-7; TRBD2 agrees at 9 bases. With V trimmed by 7 bases and J by 1 base, 2 bases remained unmatched. There are 13 residues in the CDR3. Germline V gene sequence: CDR1 MNHNS, CDR2 SASEGT. CDR3 DNA: TGTGCCAGCATCGCGGGGGGGTCCTACGAGCAGTACTTC. This sequence encodes CASIAGGSYEQYF.

The table lists this clonotype with a few counts. This chain links TRBV5-1 with TRBJ2-3, with TRBD2 identical over 8 bases. Germline loops: CDR1 SGHRS, CDR2 YFSETQ. With V trimmed by 0 bases and J by 5 bases, 5 bases remained unmatched. CDR3 size: 15 residues. The CDR3 protein is CASSLVAGGQDTQYF. The CDR3 region has the DNA TGCGCCAGCAGCTTGGTGGCGGGGGGCCAAGATACGCAGTATTTT. Supplemented by reference TRBV5-1 and TRBJ2-3, the full variable domain reads KAGVTQTPRYLIKTRGQQVTLSCSPISGHRSVSWYQQTPGQGLQFLFEYFSETQRNKGNFPGRFSGRQFSNSRSEMNVSTLELGDSALYLCASSLVAGGQDTQYFGPGTRLTVL.

The V gene is TRBV7-9, the J gene TRBJ2-7; 8 positions agree with TRBD1. Germline V gene lookup returns CDR1 SEHNR and CDR2 FQNEAQ (reference sequence). This CDR3 region has 16 residues. V lost 5 bases to trimming and J lost 4 bases; unmatched junction nucleotides: 13. CDR3 DNA sequence: TGTGCCAGCAGCCGCACCTCCCAGGGGGCTTTTTACGAGCAGTACTTC. This codes for CASSRTSQGAFYEQYF.

This clonotype was recorded a few times. The chain is built from TRBV10-3 and TRBJ2-5; 9 nucleotides match TRBD2. The CDR3 has 15 residues. Germline V gives CDR1 ENHRY, CDR2 SYGVKD. V lost 3 bases and J lost 4; bases outside the gene matches: 6. In DNA, the CDR3 is TGTGCCATCAGTGACGGGCTAGCGGGGCGAGAGACCCAGTACTTC. It encodes CAISDGLAGRETQYF.

This clonotype was picked up a small number of times. DNA of the CDR3: TGTGCCAGCAGCCATAGGACGGAGGAACATCCCCTCCACTTT. Encoded protein: CASSHRTEEHPLHF. The V gene is TRBV13, the J gene TRBJ1-6; D gene ambiguous. The V and J ends lost 5 bases and 13 bases respectively, with 18 bases between them. Germline V gene lookup returns CDR1 PRHDT and CDR2 FYEKMQ (reference sequence). The CDR3 runs to 14 residues. Combining the CDR3 with reference TRBV13 and TRBJ1-6 gives the whole variable domain AAGVIQSPRHLIKEKRETATLKCYPIPRHDTVYWYQQGPGQDPQFLISFYEKMQSDKGSIPDRFSAQQFSDYHSELNMSSLELGDSALYFCASSHRTEEHPLHFGNGTRLTVT.

The rearrangement joins TRBV7-6 to TRBJ2-1; D perhaps matches TRBD1 (6 bases). The CDR3 spans 14 residues. Germline values: CDR1 SGHVS, CDR2 FNYEAQ. V was trimmed by 4 bases and J by 1 base, leaving 8 bases between them. The CDR3 nucleotides read TGTGCCAGCAGCTGGACAGATTCCTACAATGAGCAGTTCTTC. This encodes CASSWTDSYNEQFF.

A few counts support this clonotype. The chain couples TRBV25-1 to TRBJ2-2, with a tentative D call TRBD1 (6 bases). CDR1 is MGHDK and CDR2 is SYGVNS in the germline V gene. V gave up 1 base and J gave up 2 bases, with 11 bases separating them. CDR3 length equals 16 residues. This CDR3 reads CASSESLDSNTGELFF. The DNA of the CDR3 is TGTGCCAGCAGTGAATCCCTGGACAGCAACACCGGGGAGCTGTTTTTT. Full variable domain (outside the CDR3, taken from reference TRBV25-1 and TRBJ2-2): EADIYQTPRYLVIGTGKKITLECSQTMGHDKMYWYQQDPGMELHLIHYSYGVNSTEKGDLSSESTVSRIRTEHFPLTLESARPSHTSQYLCASSESLDSNTGELFFGEGSRLTVL.

This clonotype was observed a handful of times. V and J are TRBV11-1 and TRBJ2-2, with TRBD1 matching over 9 bases. Trimming at V came to 5 bases and at J to 5 bases, leaving 18 bases not matched to a gene. The CDR3 spans 19 residues. Germline loops: CDR1 SGHAT, CDR2 FQDESV (reference sequence). CDR3 loop: CASSPGPVSDRGETGELFF. The CDR3 region has the DNA TGTGCCAGCAGCCCCGGCCCCGTATCGGACAGGGGAGAGACCGGGGAGCTGTTTTTT.

This clonotype has a handful of counts. This sequence joins TRBV29-1 and TRBJ2-3; D is possibly TRBD1 (5 bases). Trimming pared 4 bases from V and 2 bases from J, leaving 10 bases between. Germline V lookup: CDR1 SQVTM, CDR2 ANQGSEA. This CDR3 has 13 residues. CDR3 nucleotide sequence: TGCAGCGTTGCAGACAGAATCACAGATACGCAGTATTTT. It encodes CSVADRITDTQYF.

This chain joins TRBV12-3 or TRBV12-4 and TRBJ2-5, with 10 bases aligning to TRBD1. The V gene end was trimmed by 5 bases and the J gene end by 13 bases; junction bases not matched to a gene: 7. The CDR3 runs to 12 residues. The CDR3 DNA follows: TGTGCCAGCAGTCCGACAGGGGGCGAACGGTACTTC. It yields the protein CASSPTGGERYF.

This clonotype occurred a few times. This rearrangement joins TRBV20-1 to TRBJ2-1, with a possible D match to TRBD1 (5 bases). Germline CDR1 and CDR2: DFQATT and SNEGSKA (reference sequence). CDR3 length equals 14 residues. V lost 3 bases to trimming and J lost 0 bases, with 9 bases between them. CDR3 in amino acids: CSARSRASYNEQFF. In nucleotides, the CDR3 is TGCAGTGCTAGGAGCAGGGCCTCCTACAATGAGCAGTTCTTC.

This clonotype was detected a few times. The V call is TRBV12-3 or TRBV12-4, the J call TRBJ2-1; D tentatively fits TRBD1 or TRBD2 (6 bases each). V lost 6 bases, J lost 4 bases, and 16 bases lay in between. The CDR3 runs to 15 residues. CDR3 residues: CASSAGSRGYNEQFF. Here the CDR3 DNA reads TGTGCCAGCAGCGCGGGAAGTAGGGGGTACAATGAGCAGTTCTTC.

CDR3 amino acids: CASRRQAMTYEQYF. The CDR3 DNA reads as TGTGCCAGCCGGCGGCAGGCCATGACCTACGAGCAGTACTTC. V and J are TRBV6-1 and TRBJ2-7; D remains ambiguous. This CDR3 has 14 amino acids. Germline V lookup: CDR1 MNHNS, CDR2 SASEGT. Trimming cost V 8 bases and J 2 bases, with 16 bases left between them.

In its sample, this clonotype was seen a few times. The chain is built from TRBV29-1 and TRBJ2-3; no clear D. Trimming removed 7 bases from V and 6 bases from J, with 11 bases in between. CDR3 length: 11 amino acids. CDR1 is SQVTM and CDR2 is ANQGSEA in the germline V gene. The CDR3 region has the DNA TGCAGCGCCGAAGGGTTGGATACGCAGTATTTT. Its protein product is CSAEGLDTQYF.

There are a few counts of this clonotype. The CDR3 DNA reads TGTGCCAGCAGTTACTCTAGTATCGTAGAGACCCAGTACTTC. Protein: CASSYSSIVETQYF. The chain uses TRBV6-5 and TRBJ2-5; D ambiguous. CDR3 size: 14 residues. Trimming cost V 0 bases and J 4 bases, with 9 bases left between them. Germline V gene lookup returns CDR1 MNHEY and CDR2 SVGAGI.

The chain uses TRBV21-1 and TRBJ1-3; the table's D call, TRBD1, was not checked against the DNA. TRBV21-1 is a known pseudogene. The CDR3 loop spans 14 amino acids. The chain's CDR3 is CASSSGHSGNTIYF. In DNA, the CDR3 is TGTGCCAGCAGCTCCGGACATTCTGGAAACACCATATATTTT.

This clonotype was recorded a few times. The chain couples TRBV12-3 or TRBV12-4 to TRBJ2-3, with a weak D call TRBD2 (5 bases). V lost 2 bases and J 6 bases, leaving 18 bases between the germline ends. The CDR3 loop spans 16 amino acids. This CDR3 is CASSLWPDSVFDTQYF. For the CDR3, the DNA is TGTGCCAGCAGTTTATGGCCAGATAGCGTATTTGATACGCAGTATTTT.

In this sample, this clonotype turned up a few times. The chain has TRBV3-1 and TRBJ2-1, with D possibly being TRBD1 (5 bases). There are 18 residues in the CDR3. Germline CDR1 LGHDT, CDR2 YNNKEL (reference sequence). V was cut by 0 bases and J by 0 bases, with 15 bases left in between. DNA of the CDR3: TGTGCCAGCAGCCAAGATCGAGGCGGACAAAGCTCCTACAATGAGCAGTTCTTC. This codes for CASSQDRGGQSSYNEQFF.

This clonotype was detected a few times. The chain couples TRBV12-3 or TRBV12-4 to TRBJ2-1; 8 bases match TRBD2. The V segment lost 3 bases and the J segment 2 bases; nucleotides outside the gene matches: 3. The CDR3 is 15 residues long. CDR3 protein: CASSFGGGTYNEQFF. CDR3 in DNA: TGTGCCAGCAGTTTTGGCGGGGGGACCTACAATGAGCAGTTCTTC.

The rearrangement joins TRBV3-1 to TRBJ2-1, with TRBD2 matching 10 bases. Per germline, CDR1 LGHDT and CDR2 YNNKEL (reference sequence). This CDR3 is built from 17 residues. V gave up 4 bases and J gave up 5 bases; unmatched junction bases: 11. Written as DNA, the CDR3 is TGTGCCAGCAGCCTTACCTCGAGAGCGGGGGGGGACAATGAGCAGTTCTTC. Amino acids: CASSLTSRAGGDNEQFF.

This rearrangement joins TRBV25-1 to TRBJ1-2, with D perhaps TRBD1 (5 bases). The CDR3 spans 13 residues. CDR1 is MGHDK and CDR2 is SYGVNS in the germline V gene. The V end lost 5 bases, the J end lost 6 bases, and 13 bases lay between the germline ends. CDR3 amino acids: CASSYPTADGYTF. The CDR3 region has the DNA TGTGCCAGCAGTTATCCGACAGCAGATGGCTACACCTTC.

This clonotype was detected ten times or more. The chain couples TRBV12-3 or TRBV12-4 to TRBJ2-7, with D possibly matching TRBD1 (6 bases). This CDR3 contains 12 residues. The V gene lost 10 bases and the J gene lost 6 bases, with 16 bases spanning the gap. The CDR3 reads CATQGPTVEQYF. The CDR3 region has the DNA TGTGCCACACAGGGACCCACAGTCGAGCAGTACTTC.

This chain joins TRBV20-1 and TRBJ2-2; D unclear. From germline, CDR1 is DFQATT and CDR2 SNEGSKA (reference sequence). This CDR3 spans 12 amino acids. Trimming took 7 bases from V and 1 from J, leaving 7 bases between them. CDR3 bases: TGCAGTGTTGAACGGAACACCGGGGAGCTGTTTTTT. It yields the protein CSVERNTGELFF.